A selection of T cell receptor beta chains follows, all from one sample in a study of blood T cell repertoires in COVID-19. Some clones are missing from TCRdb's copy, which holds only in-frame ones; the method was immunoSEQ multiplex PCR. The profile shows 95,000 to 150,000 clones, over 70% of them singletons. The sequenced sample was peripheral blood. Source of these receptors: a woman aged 45-59 years with acute or convalescent COVID-19. CDR3s include the opening cysteine and the closing phenylalanine or tryptophan.

J gene: TRBJ1-6
V gene: TRBV28
CDR3 length: 18
CDR3 protein: CASRQGLEVSSYNSPLHF

J gene: TRBJ2-7
V gene: TRBV4-1
CDR3 length: 13
CDR3 protein: CASSQRDNYEQYF

J gene: TRBJ2-7
V gene: TRBV2
CDR3 length: 14
CDR3 protein: CAVREAGYTYEQYF

J gene: TRBJ2-1
V gene: TRBV5-4
CDR3 length: 17
CDR3 protein: CASSGGLAGRSYNEQFF

J gene: TRBJ1-3
V gene: TRBV5-4
CDR3 length: 16
CDR3 protein: CASSFLDRGTGNTIYF

J gene: TRBJ2-1
V gene: TRBV28
CDR3 length: 15
CDR3 protein: CASSTTSGPDNEQFF

J gene: TRBJ2-3
V gene: TRBV30
CDR3 length: 14
CDR3 protein: CAWSVGGSTDTQYF

J gene: TRBJ2-7
V gene: TRBV6-5
CDR3 length: 15
CDR3 protein: CASSYSGLAGYEQYF

J gene: TRBJ1-5
V gene: TRBV19
CDR3 length: 14
CDR3 protein: CASSLWRGDQPQHF

J gene: TRBJ1-1
V gene: TRBV3-1/TRBV3-2
CDR3 length: 11
CDR3 protein: CASQGFTEAFF

J gene: TRBJ2-5
V gene: TRBV3-1/TRBV3-2
CDR3 length: 13
CDR3 protein: CASSQNYQETQYF

J gene: TRBJ1-2
V gene: TRBV5-4
CDR3 length: 18
CDR3 protein: CASSSLGRVGPKEDGYTF

J gene: TRBJ1-1
V gene: TRBV15
CDR3 length: 15
CDR3 protein: CATSQPGQGRNEAFF

J gene: TRBJ2-3
V gene: TRBV10-3
CDR3 length: 15
CDR3 protein: CAISESLARTDTQYF

J gene: TRBJ2-5
V gene: TRBV5-1
CDR3 length: 14
CDR3 protein: CASSSIATQETQYF

J gene: TRBJ2-1
V gene: TRBV4-2
CDR3 length: 17
CDR3 protein: CASSRGSGRSSYNEQFF

J gene: TRBJ1-2
V gene: TRBV27
CDR3 length: 13
CDR3 protein: CASSLTGNYGYTF

J gene: TRBJ1-2
V gene: TRBV11-2
CDR3 length: 15
CDR3 protein: CASSLLEGLAYGYTF

J gene: TRBJ2-5
V gene: TRBV11-2
CDR3 length: 13
CDR3 protein: CASSPGQQETQYF

J gene: TRBJ2-3
V gene: TRBV13
CDR3 length: 17
CDR3 protein: CASSILSVGFSTDTQYF

J gene: TRBJ1-5
V gene: TRBV10-3
CDR3 length: 13
CDR3 protein: CATQQGADQPQHF

J gene: TRBJ2-1
V gene: TRBV7-9
CDR3 length: 16
CDR3 protein: CASSPTGSGRVVEQFF

J gene: TRBJ2-1
V gene: TRBV15
CDR3 length: 17
CDR3 protein: CATSRDLRLAGLDEQFF

J gene: TRBJ2-4
V gene: TRBV11-2
CDR3 length: 14
CDR3 protein: CASSAMRAKNIQYF

J gene: TRBJ1-1
V gene: TRBV6-5
CDR3 length: 12
CDR3 protein: CASWQGNTEAFF

J gene: TRBJ1-6
V gene: TRBV9
CDR3 length: 14
CDR3 protein: CASSAGQETTPLHF

J gene: TRBJ2-5
V gene: TRBV5-1
CDR3 length: 14
CDR3 protein: CASSLAGAGETQYF

J gene: TRBJ1-5
V gene: TRBV5-1
CDR3 length: 15
CDR3 protein: CASRTGPNSNQPQHF

J gene: TRBJ2-3
V gene: TRBV19
CDR3 length: 14
CDR3 protein: CASEGSSTGSTQYF

J gene: TRBJ1-3
V gene: TRBV18
CDR3 length: 19
CDR3 protein: CASSNGLTGVRASGNTIYF

J gene: TRBJ2-3
V gene: TRBV6-5
CDR3 length: 16
CDR3 protein: CASSYAGALGTDTQYF

J gene: TRBJ2-5
V gene: TRBV5-4
CDR3 length: 15
CDR3 protein: CASSLRVAEQETQYF

J gene: TRBJ1-5
V gene: TRBV15
CDR3 length: 16
CDR3 protein: CATSRDPGRGGQPQHF

J gene: TRBJ1-6
V gene: TRBV19
CDR3 length: 14
CDR3 protein: CASSGQVSNSPLHF

J gene: TRBJ1-1
V gene: TRBV28
CDR3 length: 15
CDR3 protein: CASITPGTGNTEAFF

J gene: TRBJ1-6
V gene: TRBV6-5
CDR3 length: 13
CDR3 protein: CASSYWSNSPLHF

J gene: TRBJ2-7
V gene: TRBV5-4
CDR3 length: 15
CDR3 protein: CASSVGTGGFDEQYF

J gene: TRBJ1-1
V gene: TRBV25-1
CDR3 length: 12
CDR3 protein: CASRAGNTEAFF

J gene: TRBJ2-5
V gene: TRBV24-1
CDR3 length: 15
CDR3 protein: CATSASGGAGETQYF

J gene: TRBJ1-2
V gene: TRBV7-3
CDR3 length: 13
CDR3 protein: CASSLTWGRAPTF